This note documents a single T cell receptor beta chain sequence. What it recognizes is unknown. Treatment noted: roughly 20 received Ad26.COV2.S at low or high dose, single or two shots; 5 received placebo; per-sample allocation not given. Each sample was drawn 63 days after the first injection (of vaccine or placebo). Assay: immunoSEQ multiplex PCR; the TCRdb copy retains only in-frame clones and omits some. The top ten clones hold around 3% of a sample with about 280,000 clones, around 87% of them seen once. The data are from a study of Ad26.COV2.S vaccination and SARS-CoV-2 variants. Study-level results: Recipients given vaccine exceeded placebo recipients in spike-specific TCR breadth. It is possible that the TCR breadth and depth analyses underestimated the total T cell responses. After vaccination, reports described spike-specific CD8+ and CD4+ T cell responses as showing substantial breadth. Vaccine recipients and placebo recipients showed similar non-spike TCR breadth.

The receptor was isolated from a person aged 18-65 years who received the Ad26.COV2.S COVID-19 vaccine or a placebo. The sample in question was peripheral blood, obtained in a trial of Ad26.COV2.S vaccine versus placebo.

The CDR3, as DNA: TGTGCCAGCAGCTTAGCGCAGGGTATGGGCTCTGGGGCCAACGTCCTGACTTTC. Translation gives CASSLAQGMGSGANVLTF. This rearrangement joins TRBV7-9 to TRBJ2-6; weak D call: TRBD1 (5 bases). This CDR3 is 18 amino acids long. The V gene's germline CDR1 is SEHNR and CDR2 FQNEAQ (reference sequence). The ends were cut back, 0 bases at V and 0 bases at J, with 12 bases in the middle.